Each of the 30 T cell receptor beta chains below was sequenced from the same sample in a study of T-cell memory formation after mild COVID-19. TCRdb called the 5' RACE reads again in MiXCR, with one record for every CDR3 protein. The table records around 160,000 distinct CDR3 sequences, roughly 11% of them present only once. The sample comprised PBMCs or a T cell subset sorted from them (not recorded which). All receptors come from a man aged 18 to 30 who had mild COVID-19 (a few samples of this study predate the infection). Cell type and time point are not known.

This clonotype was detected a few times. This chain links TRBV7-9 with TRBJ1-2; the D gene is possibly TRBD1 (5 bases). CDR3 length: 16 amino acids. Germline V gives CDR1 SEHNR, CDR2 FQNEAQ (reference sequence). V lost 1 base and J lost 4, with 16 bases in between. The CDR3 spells CASSLGVGPQGYGYTF. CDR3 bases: TGTGCCAGCAGCTTAGGAGTGGGACCTCAGGGCTATGGCTACACCTTC.

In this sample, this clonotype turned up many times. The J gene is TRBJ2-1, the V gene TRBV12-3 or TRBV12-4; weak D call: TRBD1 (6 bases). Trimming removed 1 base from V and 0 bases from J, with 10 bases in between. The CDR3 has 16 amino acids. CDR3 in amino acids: CASSLVQGSSYNEQFF. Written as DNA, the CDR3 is TGTGCCAGCAGTTTAGTACAGGGAAGCTCCTACAATGAGCAGTTCTTC.

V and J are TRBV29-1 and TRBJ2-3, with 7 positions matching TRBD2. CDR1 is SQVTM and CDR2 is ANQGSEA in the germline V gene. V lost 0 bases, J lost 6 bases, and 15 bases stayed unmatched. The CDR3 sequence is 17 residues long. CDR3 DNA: TGCAGCGTTGAAGATCTTAGGCTAGCGGCCGGGAGCGATACGCAGTATTTT. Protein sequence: CSVEDLRLAAGSDTQYF.

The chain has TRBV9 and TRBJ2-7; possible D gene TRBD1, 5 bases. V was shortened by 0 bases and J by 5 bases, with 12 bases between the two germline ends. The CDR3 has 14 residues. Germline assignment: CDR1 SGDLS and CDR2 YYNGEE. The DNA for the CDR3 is TGTGCCAGCAGCGTAGCAGGGTCACCGGACGAGCAGTACTTC. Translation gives CASSVAGSPDEQYF.

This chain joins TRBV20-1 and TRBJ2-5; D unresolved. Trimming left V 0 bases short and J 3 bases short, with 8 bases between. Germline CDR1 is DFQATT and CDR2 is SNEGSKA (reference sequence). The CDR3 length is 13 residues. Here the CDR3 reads CSARDPREETQYF. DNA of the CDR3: TGCAGTGCTAGAGATCCTAGGGAAGAGACCCAGTACTTC.

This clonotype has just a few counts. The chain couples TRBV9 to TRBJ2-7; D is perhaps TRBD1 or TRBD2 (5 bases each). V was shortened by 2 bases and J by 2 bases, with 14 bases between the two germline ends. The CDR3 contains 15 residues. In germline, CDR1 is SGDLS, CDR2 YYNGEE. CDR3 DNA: TGTGCCAGCAGCGTCGGTGTAGAGGGGACCTACGAGCAGTACTTC. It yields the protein CASSVGVEGTYEQYF.

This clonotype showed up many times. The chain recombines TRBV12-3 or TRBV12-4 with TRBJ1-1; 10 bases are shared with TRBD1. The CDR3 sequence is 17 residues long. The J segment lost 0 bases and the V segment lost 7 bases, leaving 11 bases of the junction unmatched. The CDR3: CASTRGGTGAMNTEAFF. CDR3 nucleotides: TGTGCCAGCACCCGAGGGGGGACAGGGGCGATGAACACTGAAGCTTTCTTT.

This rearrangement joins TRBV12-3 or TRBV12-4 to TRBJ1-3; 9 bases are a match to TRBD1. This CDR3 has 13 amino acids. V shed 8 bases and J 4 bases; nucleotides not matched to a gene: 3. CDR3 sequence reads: CASETGGGNTIYF. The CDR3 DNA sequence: TGTGCCAGCGAGACAGGGGGAGGAAACACCATATATTTT.

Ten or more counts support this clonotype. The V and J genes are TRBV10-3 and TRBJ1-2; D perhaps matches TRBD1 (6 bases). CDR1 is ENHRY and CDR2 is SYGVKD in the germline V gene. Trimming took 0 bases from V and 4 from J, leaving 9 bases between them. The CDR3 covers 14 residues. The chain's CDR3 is CAISESEGGYGYTF. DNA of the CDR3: TGTGCCATCAGTGAGTCGGAGGGGGGCTATGGCTACACCTTC.

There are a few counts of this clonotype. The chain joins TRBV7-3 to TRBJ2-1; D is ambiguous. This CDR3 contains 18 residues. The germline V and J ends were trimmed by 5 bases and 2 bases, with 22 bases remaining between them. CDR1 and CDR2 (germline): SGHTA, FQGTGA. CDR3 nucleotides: TGTGCCAGCAGCACATCTGTCATCAGGCGCCAGCCCTACAATGAGCAGTTCTTC. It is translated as CASSTSVIRRQPYNEQFF.

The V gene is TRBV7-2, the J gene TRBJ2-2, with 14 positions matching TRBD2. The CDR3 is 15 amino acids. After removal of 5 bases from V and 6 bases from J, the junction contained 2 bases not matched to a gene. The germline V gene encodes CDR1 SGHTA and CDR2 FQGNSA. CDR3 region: CASSPTSGGAGELFF. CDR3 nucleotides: TGTGCCAGCAGCCCGACTAGCGGGGGGGCCGGGGAGCTGTTTTTT.

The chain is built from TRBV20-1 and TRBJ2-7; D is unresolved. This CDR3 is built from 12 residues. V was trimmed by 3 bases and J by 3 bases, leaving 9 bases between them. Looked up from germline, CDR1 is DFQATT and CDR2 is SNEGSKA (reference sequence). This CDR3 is CSASTSLYEQYF. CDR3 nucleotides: TGCAGTGCTAGTACTTCCCTCTACGAGCAGTACTTC.

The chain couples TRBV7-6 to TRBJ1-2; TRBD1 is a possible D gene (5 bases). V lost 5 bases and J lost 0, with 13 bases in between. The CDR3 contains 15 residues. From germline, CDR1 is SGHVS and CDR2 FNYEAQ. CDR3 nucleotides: TGTGCCAGCAGCCCACTGGACAATTCTAACTATGGCTACACCTTC. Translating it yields CASSPLDNSNYGYTF.

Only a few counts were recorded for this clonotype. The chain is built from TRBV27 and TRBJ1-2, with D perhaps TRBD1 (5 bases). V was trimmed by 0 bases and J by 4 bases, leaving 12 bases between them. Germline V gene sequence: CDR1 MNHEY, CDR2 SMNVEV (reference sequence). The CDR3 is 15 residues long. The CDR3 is CASSLSLRGTYGYTF. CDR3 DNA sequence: TGTGCCAGCAGTTTATCCCTCCGGGGCACCTATGGCTACACCTTC.

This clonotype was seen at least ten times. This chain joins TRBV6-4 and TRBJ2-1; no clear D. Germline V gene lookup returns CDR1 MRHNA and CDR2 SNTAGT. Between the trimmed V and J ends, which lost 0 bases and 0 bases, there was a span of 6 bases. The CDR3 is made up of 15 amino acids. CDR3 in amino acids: CASSDSGRSYNEQFF. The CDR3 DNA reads TGTGCCAGCAGTGACTCAGGGCGCTCCTACAATGAGCAGTTCTTC.

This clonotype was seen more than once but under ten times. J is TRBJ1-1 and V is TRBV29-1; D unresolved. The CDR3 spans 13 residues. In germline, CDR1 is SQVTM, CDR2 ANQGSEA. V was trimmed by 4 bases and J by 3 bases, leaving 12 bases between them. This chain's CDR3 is CSVARAEYTEAFF. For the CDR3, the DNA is TGCAGCGTTGCAAGGGCTGAGTACACTGAAGCTTTCTTT.

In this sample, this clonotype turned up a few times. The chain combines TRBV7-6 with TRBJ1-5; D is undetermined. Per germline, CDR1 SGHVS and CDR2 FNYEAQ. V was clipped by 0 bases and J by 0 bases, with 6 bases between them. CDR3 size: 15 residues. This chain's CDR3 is CASSLAIVSNQPQHF. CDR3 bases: TGTGCCAGCAGCTTAGCGATTGTTAGCAATCAGCCCCAGCATTTT.

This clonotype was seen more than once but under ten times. The DNA for the CDR3 is TGTGCCAGCAGCCAGAGCGGGGGGGCCTACAATGAGCAGTTCTTC. This codes for CASSQSGGAYNEQFF. The chain has TRBV6-2 or TRBV6-3 and TRBJ2-1; 10 nucleotides agree with TRBD2. V shed 6 bases and J 2 bases; nucleotides not matched to a gene: 4. In germline, CDR1 is MNHEY, CDR2 SVGEGT. The CDR3 runs 15 residues.

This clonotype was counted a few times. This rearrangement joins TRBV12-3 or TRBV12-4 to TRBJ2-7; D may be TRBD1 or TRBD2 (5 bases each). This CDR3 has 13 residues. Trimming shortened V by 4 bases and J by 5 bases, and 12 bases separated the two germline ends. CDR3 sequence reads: CASSSWLGDEQYV. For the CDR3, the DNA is TGTGCCAGCAGTTCTTGGCTGGGGGACGAGCAGTACGTC.

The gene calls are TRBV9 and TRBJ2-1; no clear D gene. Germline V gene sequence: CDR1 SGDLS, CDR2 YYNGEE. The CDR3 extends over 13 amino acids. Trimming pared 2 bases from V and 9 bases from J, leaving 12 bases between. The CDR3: CASSVWALGEQFF. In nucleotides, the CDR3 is TGTGCCAGCAGCGTCTGGGCCTTGGGTGAGCAGTTCTTC. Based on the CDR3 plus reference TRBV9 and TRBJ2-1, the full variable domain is DSGVTQTPKHLITATGQRVTLRCSPRSGDLSVYWYQQSLDQGLQFLIQYYNGEERAKGNILERFSAQQFPDLHSELNLSSLELGDSALYFCASSVWALGEQFFGPGTRLTVL.

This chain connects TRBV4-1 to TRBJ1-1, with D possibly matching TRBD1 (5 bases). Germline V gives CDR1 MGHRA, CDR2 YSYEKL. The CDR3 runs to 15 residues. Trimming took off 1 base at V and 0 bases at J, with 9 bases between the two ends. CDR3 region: CASSQGRQMNTEAFF. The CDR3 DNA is TGCGCCAGCAGCCAAGGCCGACAGATGAACACTGAAGCTTTCTTT.

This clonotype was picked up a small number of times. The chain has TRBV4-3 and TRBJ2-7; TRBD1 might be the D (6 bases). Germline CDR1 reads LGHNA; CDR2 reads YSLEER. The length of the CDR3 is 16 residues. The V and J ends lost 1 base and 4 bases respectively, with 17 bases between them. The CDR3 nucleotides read TGCGCCAGCAGCCAAGTCTTAGGGACAAGCTTGTACGAGCAGTACTTC. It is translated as CASSQVLGTSLYEQYF.

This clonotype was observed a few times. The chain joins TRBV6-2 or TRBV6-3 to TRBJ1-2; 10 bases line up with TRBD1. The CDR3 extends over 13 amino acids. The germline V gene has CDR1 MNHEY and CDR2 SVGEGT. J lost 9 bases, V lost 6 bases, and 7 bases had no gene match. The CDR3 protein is CASRPGQGFRYTF. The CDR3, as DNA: TGTGCCAGCAGACCGGGACAGGGGTTTCGCTACACCTTC.

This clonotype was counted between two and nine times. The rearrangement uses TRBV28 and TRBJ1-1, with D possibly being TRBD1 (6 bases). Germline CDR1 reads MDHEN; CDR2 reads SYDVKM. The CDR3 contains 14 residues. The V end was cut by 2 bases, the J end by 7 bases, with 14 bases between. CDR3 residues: CASSLPRTADEAFF. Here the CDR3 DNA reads TGTGCCAGCAGTTTACCCAGGACAGCGGATGAAGCTTTCTTT.

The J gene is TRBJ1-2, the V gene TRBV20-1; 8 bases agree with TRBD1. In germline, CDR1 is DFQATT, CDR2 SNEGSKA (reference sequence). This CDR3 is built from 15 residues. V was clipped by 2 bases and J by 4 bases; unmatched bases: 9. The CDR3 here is CSARTTDRAGYGYTF. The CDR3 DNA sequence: TGCAGTGCTAGAACCACGGACAGGGCGGGCTATGGCTACACCTTC.

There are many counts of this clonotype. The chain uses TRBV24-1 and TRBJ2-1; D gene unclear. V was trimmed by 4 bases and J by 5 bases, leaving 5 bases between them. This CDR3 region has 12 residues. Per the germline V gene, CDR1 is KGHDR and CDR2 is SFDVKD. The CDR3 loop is CATSDRDNEQFF. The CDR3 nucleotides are TGTGCCACCAGTGACCGGGACAATGAGCAGTTCTTC.

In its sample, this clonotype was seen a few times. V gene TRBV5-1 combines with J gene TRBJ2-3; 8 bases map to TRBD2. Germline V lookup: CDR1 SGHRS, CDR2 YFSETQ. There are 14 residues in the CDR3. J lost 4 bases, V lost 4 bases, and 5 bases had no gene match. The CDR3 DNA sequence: TGCGCCAGCAGCCCGGGACTAGAGGCAGATACGCAGTATTTT. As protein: CASSPGLEADTQYF.

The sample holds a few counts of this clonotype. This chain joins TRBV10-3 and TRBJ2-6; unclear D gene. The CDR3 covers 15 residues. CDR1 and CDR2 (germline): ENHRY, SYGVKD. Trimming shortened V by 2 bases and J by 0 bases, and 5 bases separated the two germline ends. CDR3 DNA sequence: TGTGCCATCAGTGAGGATCTCTCTGGGGCCAACGTCCTGACTTTC. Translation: CAISEDLSGANVLTF.

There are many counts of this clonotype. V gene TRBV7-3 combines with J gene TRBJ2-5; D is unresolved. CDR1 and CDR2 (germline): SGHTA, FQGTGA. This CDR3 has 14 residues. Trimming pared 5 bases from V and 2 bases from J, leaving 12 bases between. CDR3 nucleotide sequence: TGTGCCAGCAGCCCCACGGCAACTCAAGAGACCCAGTACTTC. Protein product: CASSPTATQETQYF.

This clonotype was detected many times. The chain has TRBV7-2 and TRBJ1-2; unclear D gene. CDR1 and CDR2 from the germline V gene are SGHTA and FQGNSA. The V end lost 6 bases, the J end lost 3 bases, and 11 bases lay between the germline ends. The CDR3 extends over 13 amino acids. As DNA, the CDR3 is TGTGCCAGCAGGGGATCGGTTGACTATGGCTACACCTTC. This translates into CASRGSVDYGYTF.